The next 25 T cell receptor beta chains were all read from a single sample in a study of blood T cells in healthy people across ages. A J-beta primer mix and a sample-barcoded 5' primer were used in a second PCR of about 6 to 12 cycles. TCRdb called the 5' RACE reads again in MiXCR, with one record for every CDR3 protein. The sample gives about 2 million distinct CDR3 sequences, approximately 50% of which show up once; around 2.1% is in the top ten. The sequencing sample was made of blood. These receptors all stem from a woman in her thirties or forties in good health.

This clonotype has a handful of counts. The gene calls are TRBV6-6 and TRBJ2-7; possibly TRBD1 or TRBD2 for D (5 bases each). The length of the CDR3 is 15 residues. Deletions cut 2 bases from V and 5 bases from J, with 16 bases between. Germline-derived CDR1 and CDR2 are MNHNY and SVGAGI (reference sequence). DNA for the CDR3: TGTGCCAGCAGTTACACGGCATTGAGGGGCCACGAGCAGTACTTC. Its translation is CASSYTALRGHEQYF.

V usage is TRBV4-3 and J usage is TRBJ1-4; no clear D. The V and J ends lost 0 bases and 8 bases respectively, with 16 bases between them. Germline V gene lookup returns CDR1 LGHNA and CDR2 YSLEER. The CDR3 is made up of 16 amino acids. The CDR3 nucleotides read TGCGCCAGCAGCCAAGACGCCTCACGGATCGGGGAAAAACTGTTTTTT. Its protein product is CASSQDASRIGEKLFF.

As DNA, the CDR3 is TGTGCCACCAGTGATGCGTCAGACTCCAATCAGCCCCAGCATTTT. Translating gives CATSDASDSNQPQHF. The rearrangement uses TRBV24-1 and TRBJ1-5, with D uncertain. Trimming pared 3 bases from V and 3 bases from J, leaving 11 bases between. Germline V CDR1 and CDR2: KGHDR, SFDVKD. The CDR3 totals 15 residues.

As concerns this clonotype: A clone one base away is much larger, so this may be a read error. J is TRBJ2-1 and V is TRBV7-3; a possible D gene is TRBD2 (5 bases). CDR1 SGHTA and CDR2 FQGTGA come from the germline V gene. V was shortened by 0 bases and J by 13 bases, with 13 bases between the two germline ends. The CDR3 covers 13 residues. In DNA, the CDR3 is TGTGCCAGCAGCTTAACGAGGGAAGAGACCCAGTTCTTC. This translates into CASSLTREETQFF. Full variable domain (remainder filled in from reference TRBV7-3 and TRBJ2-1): GAGVSQTPSNKVTEKGKYVELRCDPISGHTALYWYRQSLGQGPEFLIYFQGTGAADDSGLPNDRFFAVRPEGSVSTLKIQRTERGDSAVYLCASSLTREETQFFGPGTRLTVL.

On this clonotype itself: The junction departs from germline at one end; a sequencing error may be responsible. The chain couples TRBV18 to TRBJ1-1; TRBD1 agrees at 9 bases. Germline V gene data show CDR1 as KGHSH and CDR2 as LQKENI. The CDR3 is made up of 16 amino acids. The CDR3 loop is CASPPIQGAGDTEAFF. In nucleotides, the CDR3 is TGTGCCAGCCCACCTATACAGGGGGCTGGAGACACTGAAGCTTTCTTT.

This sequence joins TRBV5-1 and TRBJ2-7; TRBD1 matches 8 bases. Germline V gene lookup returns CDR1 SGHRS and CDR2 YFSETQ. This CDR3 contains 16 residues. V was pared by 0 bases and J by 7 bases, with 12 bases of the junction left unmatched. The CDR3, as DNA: TGCGCCAGCAGCTTGGGGGCCGGGACAGGAGCTCCGGAGCAGTACTTC. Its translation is CASSLGAGTGAPEQYF.

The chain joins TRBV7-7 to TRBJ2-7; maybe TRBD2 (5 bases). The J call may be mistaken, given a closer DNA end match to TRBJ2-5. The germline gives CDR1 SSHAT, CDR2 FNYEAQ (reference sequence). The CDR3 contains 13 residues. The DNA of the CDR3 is TGTGCTAGCGCAGAAGCTGCATGGGAGACCCAGTACTTC. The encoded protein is CASAEAAWETQYF.

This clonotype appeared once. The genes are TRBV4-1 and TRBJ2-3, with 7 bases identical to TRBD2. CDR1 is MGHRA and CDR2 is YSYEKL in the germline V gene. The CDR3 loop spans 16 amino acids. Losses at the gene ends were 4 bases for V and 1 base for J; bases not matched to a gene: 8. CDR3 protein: CASSRPPSGGTDTQYF. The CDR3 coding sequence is TGCGCCAGCAGCCGGCCGCCCAGCGGGGGCACAGATACGCAGTATTTT.

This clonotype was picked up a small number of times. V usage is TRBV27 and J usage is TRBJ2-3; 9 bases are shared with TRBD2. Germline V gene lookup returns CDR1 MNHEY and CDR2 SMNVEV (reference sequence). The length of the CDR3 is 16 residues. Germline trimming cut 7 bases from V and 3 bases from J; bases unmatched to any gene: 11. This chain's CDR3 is CASTWSSGETTDTQYF. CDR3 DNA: TGTGCCAGCACCTGGTCTAGCGGGGAAACAACAGATACGCAGTATTTT.

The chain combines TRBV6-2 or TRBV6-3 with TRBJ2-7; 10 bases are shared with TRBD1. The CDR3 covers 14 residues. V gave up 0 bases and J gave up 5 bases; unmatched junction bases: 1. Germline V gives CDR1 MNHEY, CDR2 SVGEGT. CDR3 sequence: CASSYSGTGDEQYF. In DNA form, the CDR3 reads TGTGCCAGCAGTTACTCTGGGACAGGGGACGAGCAGTACTTC.

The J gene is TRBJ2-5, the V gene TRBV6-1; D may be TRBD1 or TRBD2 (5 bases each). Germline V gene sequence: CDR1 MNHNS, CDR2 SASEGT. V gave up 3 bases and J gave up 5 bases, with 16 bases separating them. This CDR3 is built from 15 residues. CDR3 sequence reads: CASSDGAGTRETQYF. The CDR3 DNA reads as TGTGCCAGCAGTGACGGGGCAGGAACTCGGGAGACCCAGTACTTC.

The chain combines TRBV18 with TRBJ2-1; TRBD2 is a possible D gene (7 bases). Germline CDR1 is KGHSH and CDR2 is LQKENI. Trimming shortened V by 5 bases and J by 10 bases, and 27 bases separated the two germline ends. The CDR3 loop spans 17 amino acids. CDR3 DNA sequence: TGTGCCAGCTCATCCCCGGGCCGGGGGGCATTAATCGGGGAGCAGTTCTTC. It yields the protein CASSSPGRGALIGEQFF.

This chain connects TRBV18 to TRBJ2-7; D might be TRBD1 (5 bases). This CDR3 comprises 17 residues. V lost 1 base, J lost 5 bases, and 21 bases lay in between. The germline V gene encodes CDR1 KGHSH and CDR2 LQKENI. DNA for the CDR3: TGTGCCAGCTCACCACTTAACACAAGGACATCGCGAAACGAGCAGTACTTC. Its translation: CASSPLNTRTSRNEQYF.

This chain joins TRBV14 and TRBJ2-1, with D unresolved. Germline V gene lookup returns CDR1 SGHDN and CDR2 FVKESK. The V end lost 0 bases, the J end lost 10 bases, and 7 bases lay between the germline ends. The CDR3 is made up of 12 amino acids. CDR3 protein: CASSQDQVEQFF. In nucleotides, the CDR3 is TGTGCCAGCAGCCAAGATCAAGTAGAGCAGTTCTTC.

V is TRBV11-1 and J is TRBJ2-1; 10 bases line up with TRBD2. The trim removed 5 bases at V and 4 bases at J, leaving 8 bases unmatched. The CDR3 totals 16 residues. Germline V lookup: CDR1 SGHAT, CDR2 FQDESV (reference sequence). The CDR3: CASSATGTSVYNEQFF. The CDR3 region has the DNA TGTGCCAGCAGCGCAACCGGGACTAGCGTTTACAATGAGCAGTTCTTC.

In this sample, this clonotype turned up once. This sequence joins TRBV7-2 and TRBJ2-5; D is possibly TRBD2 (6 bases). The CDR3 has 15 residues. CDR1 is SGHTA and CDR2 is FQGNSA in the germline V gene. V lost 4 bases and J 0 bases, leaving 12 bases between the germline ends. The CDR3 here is CASSSGTWYQETQYF. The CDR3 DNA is TGTGCCAGCAGCTCCGGGACTTGGTACCAAGAGACCCAGTACTTC.

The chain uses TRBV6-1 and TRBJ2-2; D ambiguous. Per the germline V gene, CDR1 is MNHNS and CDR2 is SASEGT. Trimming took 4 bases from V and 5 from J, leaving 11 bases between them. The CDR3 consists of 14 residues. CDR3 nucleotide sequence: TGTGCCAGCAGTGGACGTCACAGTACCGGGGAGCTGTTTTTT. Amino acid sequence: CASSGRHSTGELFF.

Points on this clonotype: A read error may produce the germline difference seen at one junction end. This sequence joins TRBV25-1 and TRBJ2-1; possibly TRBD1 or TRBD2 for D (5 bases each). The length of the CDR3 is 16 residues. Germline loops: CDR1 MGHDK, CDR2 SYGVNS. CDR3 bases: TGTGCCGGCAGTGTCCTGACTGGGGGCTCCTACAATGAGCAGTTCTTC. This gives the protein CAGSVLTGGSYNEQFF.

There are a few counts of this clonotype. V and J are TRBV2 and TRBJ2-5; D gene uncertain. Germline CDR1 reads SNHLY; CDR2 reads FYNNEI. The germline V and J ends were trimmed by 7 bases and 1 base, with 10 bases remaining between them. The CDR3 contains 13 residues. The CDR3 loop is CASKIPGQETQYF. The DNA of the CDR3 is TGTGCCAGCAAAATTCCGGGCCAAGAGACCCAGTACTTC.

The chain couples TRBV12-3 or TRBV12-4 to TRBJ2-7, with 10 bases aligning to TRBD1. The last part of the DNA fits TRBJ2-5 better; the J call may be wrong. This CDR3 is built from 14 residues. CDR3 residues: CASIATGGGETQYF. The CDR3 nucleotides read TGTGCCAGCATCGCGACAGGGGGCGGAGAGACCCAGTACTTC.

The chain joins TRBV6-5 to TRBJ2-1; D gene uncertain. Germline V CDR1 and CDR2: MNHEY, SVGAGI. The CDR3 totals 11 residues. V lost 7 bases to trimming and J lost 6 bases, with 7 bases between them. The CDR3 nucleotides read TGTGCCAGCATGACGAGCAATGAGCAGTTCTTC. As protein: CASMTSNEQFF.

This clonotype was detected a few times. CDR3 nucleotides: TGTGCCATCAGTGACCCTGCCTCCGGGGGAGGGTCTGGCTACACCTTC. Translation: CAISDPASGGGSGYTF. The rearrangement joins TRBV10-3 to TRBJ1-2, with D perhaps TRBD1 (5 bases). The CDR3 sequence is 16 residues long. Germline V gene lookup returns CDR1 ENHRY and CDR2 SYGVKD. The ends were cut back, 3 bases at V and 7 bases at J, with 21 bases in the middle.

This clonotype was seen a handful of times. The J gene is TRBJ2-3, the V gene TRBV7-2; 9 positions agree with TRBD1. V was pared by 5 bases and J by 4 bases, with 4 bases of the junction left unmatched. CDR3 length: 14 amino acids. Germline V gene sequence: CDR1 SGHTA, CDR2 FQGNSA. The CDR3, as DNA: TGTGCCAGCAGCCCCCGGACAGGGGCAGATACGCAGTATTTT. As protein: CASSPRTGADTQYF.

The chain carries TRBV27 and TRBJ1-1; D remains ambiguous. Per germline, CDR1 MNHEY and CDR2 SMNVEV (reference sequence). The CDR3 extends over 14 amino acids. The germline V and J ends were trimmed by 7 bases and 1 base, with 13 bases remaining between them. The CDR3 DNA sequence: TGTGCCAGCACCTTAGCCGGACCGAACACTGAAGCTTTCTTT. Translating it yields CASTLAGPNTEAFF.

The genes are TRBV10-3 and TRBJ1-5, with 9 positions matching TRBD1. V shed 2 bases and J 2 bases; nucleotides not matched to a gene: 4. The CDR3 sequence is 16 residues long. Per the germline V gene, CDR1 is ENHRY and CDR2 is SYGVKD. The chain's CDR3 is CAISEKDRGGNQPQHF. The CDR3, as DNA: TGTGCCATCAGTGAGAAGGACAGGGGTGGCAATCAGCCCCAGCATTTT.